Presented here are 3 T cell receptor beta chains from one specimen sequenced in a study of T cell repertoires in cytomegalovirus infection. Their target antigens are unknown. TCRdb redid the calling of the reads with MiXCR, one entry per CDR3 protein. The repertoire holds 110,000 or so distinct CDR3 sequences, about 33% seen once, with roughly 40% in the top ten. The sequences come from CD8+ T cells from cultured PBMCs, collected from culture after CMV antigen stimulation. These TCRs come from a human donor in good health (CMV status not recorded). Some clones in this sample may be carry-over from other donors' samples.

This rearrangement joins TRBV15 to TRBJ2-7; no clear D gene. Germline V CDR1 and CDR2: LNHNV, YYDKDF (reference sequence). This CDR3 has 16 amino acids. Between the trimmed V and J ends, which lost 0 bases and 3 bases, there was a span of 15 bases. The CDR3: CATSREGDTTLYEQYF. The CDR3 nucleotides read TGTGCCACCAGCAGAGAGGGTGATACGACCCTCTACGAGCAGTACTTC. Supplemented by reference TRBV15 and TRBJ2-7, the full variable domain reads DAMVIQNPRYQVTQFGKPVTLSCSQTLNHNVMYWYQQKSSQAPKLLFHYYDKDFNNEADTPDNFQSRRPNTSFCFLDIRSPGLGDTAMYLCATSREGDTTLYEQYFGPGTRLTVT.

By share, this clonotype ranks as medium-sized. This sequence joins TRBV20-1 and TRBJ2-7; TRBD1 agrees at 7 bases. V trimming: 0 bases; J trimming: 0 bases; junction bases outside the gene matches: 5. This CDR3 is built from 15 residues. Germline V gives CDR1 DFQATT, CDR2 SNEGSKA (reference sequence). The CDR3 sequence is CSARDLQGPSYEQYF. The CDR3 DNA reads as TGCAGTGCTAGAGATCTACAGGGGCCCTCCTACGAGCAGTACTTC.

The CDR3 DNA reads TGTGCCAGCAGTTACTCGAAGACAGAGCGATCTAACTATGGCTACACCTTC. Translated, it gives CASSYSKTERSNYGYTF. The chain is built from TRBV6-6 and TRBJ1-2; D is possibly TRBD1 (5 bases). V was cut by 0 bases and J by 0 bases, with 14 bases left in between. The CDR3 has 17 residues. CDR1 is MNHNY and CDR2 is SVGAGI in the germline V gene (reference sequence).